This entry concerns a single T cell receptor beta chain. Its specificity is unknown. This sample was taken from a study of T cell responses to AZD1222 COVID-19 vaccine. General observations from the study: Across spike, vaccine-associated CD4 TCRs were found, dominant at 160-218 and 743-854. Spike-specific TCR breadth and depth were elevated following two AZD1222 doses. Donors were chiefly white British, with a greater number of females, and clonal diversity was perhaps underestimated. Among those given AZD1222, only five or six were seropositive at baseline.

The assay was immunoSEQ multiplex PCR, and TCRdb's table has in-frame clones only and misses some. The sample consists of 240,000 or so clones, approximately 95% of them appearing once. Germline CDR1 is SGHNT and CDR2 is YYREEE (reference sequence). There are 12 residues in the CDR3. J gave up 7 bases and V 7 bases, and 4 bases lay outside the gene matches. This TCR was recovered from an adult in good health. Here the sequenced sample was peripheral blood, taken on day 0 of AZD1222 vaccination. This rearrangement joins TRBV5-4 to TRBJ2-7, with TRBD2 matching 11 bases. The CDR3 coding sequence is TGTGCCAGCCGGCTAGCGGGAGGTGAGCAGTACTTC. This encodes CASRLAGGEQYF. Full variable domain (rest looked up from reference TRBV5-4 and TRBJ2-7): ETGVTQSPTHLIKTRGQQVTLRCSSQSGHNTVSWYQQALGQGPQFIFQYYREEENGRGNFPPRFSGLQFPNYSSELNVNALELDDSALYLCASRLAGGEQYFGPGTRLTVT.